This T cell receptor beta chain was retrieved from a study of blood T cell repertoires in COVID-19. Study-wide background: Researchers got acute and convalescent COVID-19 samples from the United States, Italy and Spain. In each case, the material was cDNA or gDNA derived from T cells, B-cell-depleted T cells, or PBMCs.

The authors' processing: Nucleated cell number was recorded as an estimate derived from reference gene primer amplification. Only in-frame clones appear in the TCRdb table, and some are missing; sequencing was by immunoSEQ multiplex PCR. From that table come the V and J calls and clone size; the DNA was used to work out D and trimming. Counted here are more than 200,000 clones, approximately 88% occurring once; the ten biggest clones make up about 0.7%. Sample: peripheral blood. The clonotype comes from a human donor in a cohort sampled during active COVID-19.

Written as DNA, the CDR3 is TGTGCCAGCAGTACAGGACCCCGGGGGACCACTGAAGCTTTCTTT. Its protein product is CASSTGPRGTTEAFF. The chain employs TRBV2 and TRBJ1-1; a weak D match, TRBD1 (5 bases). This CDR3 has 15 amino acids. The germline V gene encodes CDR1 SNHLY and CDR2 FYNNEI. Trimming removed 5 bases from V and 4 bases from J, with 17 bases in between.